A single sample gave rise to the 28 T cell receptor beta chains below, sequenced in a study of blood T cell repertoires in COVID-19. Clones were sequenced by immunoSEQ multiplex PCR, and TCRdb holds only the in-frame ones, with some missing. The profile shows roughly 200,000 clones, around 87% of them singletons. Sequences were obtained from peripheral blood. The receptors originated from a man between 45 and 60 years old with acute or convalescent COVID-19.

The J gene is TRBJ1-1, the V gene TRBV5-1; D is unclear. The CDR3 contains 13 residues. The germline CDR1 and CDR2 sequences are SGHRS and YFSETQ. V dropped 0 bases and J dropped 8 bases, with 11 bases sitting between them. This chain's CDR3 is CASSLVGSSEAFF. CDR3 DNA sequence: TGCGCCAGCAGCTTGGTGGGCAGTTCCGAAGCTTTCTTT.

This clone has just a few counts. This sequence joins TRBV4-1 and TRBJ1-5; 10 bases line up with TRBD1. Germline V CDR1 and CDR2: MGHRA, YSYEKL. V dropped 4 bases and J dropped 3; count of bases not matched to a gene: 3. The CDR3 sequence is 15 residues long. The CDR3 spells CASSRGQGDNQPQHF. The DNA for the CDR3 is TGCGCCAGCAGCCGCGGACAGGGGGACAATCAGCCCCAGCATTTT.

This rearrangement joins TRBV29-1 to TRBJ2-5, with a possible D match to TRBD1 (5 bases). CDR1 is SQVTM, CDR2 ANQGSEA, per germline. CDR3 length equals 12 residues. Trimming took 7 bases from V and 5 from J, leaving 14 bases between them. The CDR3: CSADSRVETQYF. As DNA, the CDR3 is TGCAGCGCCGACAGCAGGGTTGAGACCCAGTACTTC.

The chain links TRBV14 to TRBJ2-1; TRBD2 matches at 10 bases. The CDR3 runs 14 residues. From germline, CDR1 is SGHDN and CDR2 FVKESK. V trimming: 2 bases; J trimming: 10 bases; junction bases outside the gene matches: 5. CDR3 residues: CASSQSLAGREQFF. The CDR3 DNA reads TGTGCCAGCAGCCAATCACTAGCGGGGAGGGAGCAGTTCTTC.

The chain is built from TRBV21-1 and TRBJ1-2; the D segment call TRBD1 is taken from the table without a DNA check. TRBV21-1 is listed as a pseudogene. The CDR3 runs to 15 residues. Here the CDR3 reads CASSLGRGKSYGYTF. In DNA form, the CDR3 reads TGTGCCAGCAGTCTTGGCAGGGGTAAATCCTATGGCTACACCTTC.

The chain combines TRBV13 with TRBJ2-6; 8 bases agree with TRBD2. V shed 6 bases, J shed 0 bases, and the junction held 4 bases outside the gene matches. The CDR3 spans 16 residues. The V gene's germline CDR1 is PRHDT and CDR2 FYEKMQ (reference sequence). The CDR3 nucleotides read TGTGCCAGCAGGCCTAGCGGGTTCTCTGGGGCCAACGTCCTGACTTTC. This translates into CASRPSGFSGANVLTF.

This rearrangement joins TRBV7-6 to TRBJ1-3, with 8 bases lining up with TRBD1. The CDR3 loop spans 15 amino acids. V was pared by 6 bases and J by 3 bases, with 7 bases of the junction left unmatched. Germline V lookup: CDR1 SGHVS, CDR2 FNYEAQ. The CDR3 is CASRPLQGVGNTIYF. Here the CDR3 DNA reads TGTGCCAGCAGGCCCCTACAGGGGGTTGGAAACACCATATATTTT. Combining the CDR3 with reference TRBV7-6 and TRBJ1-3 gives the whole variable domain GAGVSQSPRYKVTKRGQDVALRCDPISGHVSLYWYRQALGQGPEFLTYFNYEAQQDKSGLPNDRFSAERPEGSISTLTIQRTEQRDSAMYRCASRPLQGVGNTIYFGEGSWLTVV.

V usage is TRBV2 and J usage is TRBJ2-5, with 13 bases that match TRBD2. This CDR3 has 17 residues. With 0 bases clipped from V and 5 bases from J, the junction kept 6 bases outside the gene matches. In germline, CDR1 is SNHLY, CDR2 FYNNEI. The CDR3 here is CASSEAGTSGEWETQYF. In nucleotides, the CDR3 is TGTGCCAGCAGTGAAGCCGGGACTAGCGGGGAATGGGAGACCCAGTACTTC.

V usage is TRBV12-5 and J usage is TRBJ2-3; TRBD2 might be the D (5 bases). CDR3 length equals 13 residues. CDR1 is LGHNT and CDR2 is FRNRAP in the germline V gene. Trimming took 1 base from V and 3 from J, leaving 5 bases between them. Here the CDR3 reads CASGLAGTDTQYF. For the CDR3, the DNA is TGTGCTAGTGGTTTGGCGGGAACAGATACGCAGTATTTT.

The chain couples TRBV3-1 (or the pseudogene TRBV3-2) to TRBJ1-1, with D possibly matching TRBD1 (6 bases). The CDR3 loop spans 17 amino acids. V gave up 4 bases and J gave up 1 base, with 19 bases separating them. Germline loops: CDR1 LGHDT, CDR2 YNNKEL (reference sequence). The CDR3 loop is CASSPRSGTLGNTEAFF. The CDR3 bases are TGTGCCAGCAGCCCTCGTTCAGGGACACTCGGGAACACTGAAGCTTTCTTT.

This clone was observed a single time. The chain carries TRBV7-2 and TRBJ1-2, with D hard to call. The length of the CDR3 is 14 residues. The V gene's germline CDR1 is SGHTA and CDR2 FQGNSA. Trimming stripped 1 base from V and 8 bases from J, with 14 bases between. The CDR3 is CASSLDMRGFGYTF. The CDR3 region has the DNA TGTGCCAGCAGCTTAGATATGCGGGGATTCGGCTACACCTTC.

This sequence joins TRBV9 and TRBJ1-5; TRBD1 matches at 11 bases. Germline V CDR1 and CDR2: SGDLS, YYNGEE. V was pared by 4 bases and J by 11 bases, with 5 bases of the junction left unmatched. This CDR3 has 13 residues. The CDR3 DNA is TGTGCCAGCAGCCCGGGACAGGGGGGCGCCCAGCATTTT. It is translated as CASSPGQGGAQHF. Full variable domain (outside the CDR3, taken from reference TRBV9 and TRBJ1-5): DSGVTQTPKHLITATGQRVTLRCSPRSGDLSVYWYQQSLDQGLQFLIQYYNGEERAKGNILERFSAQQFPDLHSELNLSSLELGDSALYFCASSPGQGGAQHFGDGTRLSIL.

This chain joins TRBV9 and TRBJ1-5; tentative D call: TRBD1 (6 bases). This CDR3 contains 14 residues. Germline lookup yields CDR1 SGDLS and CDR2 YYNGEE. Trimming took 2 bases from V and 7 from J, leaving 13 bases between them. The CDR3 sequence is CASSVGGGGQPQHF. In nucleotides, the CDR3 is TGTGCCAGCAGCGTTGGGGGGGGCGGCCAGCCCCAGCATTTT.

About this clone itself: Within the sample, other DNA sequences also encode this same CDR3. This rearrangement joins TRBV19 to TRBJ1-5; 8 positions agree with TRBD1. The V gene's germline CDR1 is LNHDA and CDR2 SQIVND (reference sequence). This CDR3 spans 15 amino acids. With V trimmed by 1 base and J by 1 base, 0 bases remained unmatched. CDR3 bases: TGTGCCAGTAGTATAGGGACAGGGAGCAATCAGCCCCAGCATTTT. Encoded protein: CASSIGTGSNQPQHF.

The chain combines TRBV14 with TRBJ1-1; D is perhaps TRBD1 (6 bases). V lost 3 bases, J lost 0 bases, and 11 bases lay in between. Germline CDR1 reads SGHDN; CDR2 reads FVKESK. The CDR3 runs to 15 residues. For the CDR3, the DNA is TGTGCCAGCAGCCAGTTCGCAGGGGTGAACACTGAAGCTTTCTTT. This sequence encodes CASSQFAGVNTEAFF.

The chain uses TRBV19 and TRBJ2-1, with 11 bases matching TRBD2. Germline CDR1 reads LNHDA; CDR2 reads SQIVND (reference sequence). V lost 5 bases to trimming and J lost 5 bases; unmatched junction nucleotides: 5. The CDR3 sequence is 15 residues long. CDR3 DNA sequence: TGTGCCAGTAGTTCGGGGACTAGCGGAAACAATGAGCAGTTCTTC. Encoded protein: CASSSGTSGNNEQFF.

The DNA for the CDR3 is TGTGCCAGCAGTCTGTGGACAACTGAAGCTTTCTTT. It yields the protein CASSLWTTEAFF. The chain has TRBV28 and TRBJ1-1; a weak D match, TRBD1 (5 bases). Germline V lookup: CDR1 MDHEN, CDR2 SYDVKM. The V end was cut by 5 bases, the J end by 5 bases, with 9 bases between. The CDR3 has 12 residues.

This chain connects TRBV10-3 to TRBJ1-5; D may be TRBD1 (5 bases). Per the germline V gene, CDR1 is ENHRY and CDR2 is SYGVKD. V was trimmed by 0 bases and J by 0 bases, leaving 12 bases between them. The CDR3 is 17 residues long. CDR3 loop: CAISESIGGNSNQPQHF. The CDR3 region has the DNA TGTGCCATCAGTGAGTCGATTGGGGGGAATAGCAATCAGCCCCAGCATTTT.

The CDR3 reads CASSFSGLDSGNTIYF. The CDR3 nucleotides read TGTGCCAGCAGCTTTTCAGGATTGGACTCTGGAAACACCATATATTTT. The V call is TRBV11-2, the J call TRBJ1-3, with unresolved D. Trimming cost V 3 bases and J 0 bases, with 12 bases left between them. The CDR3 spans 16 residues. Germline CDR1 reads SGHAT; CDR2 reads FQNNGV. Drawing the rest from reference TRBV11-2 and TRBJ1-3, the complete variable domain is EAGVAQSPRYKIIEKRQSVAFWCNPISGHATLYWYQQILGQGPKLLIQFQNNGVVDDSQLPKDRFSAERLKGVDSTLKIQPAKLEDSAVYLCASSFSGLDSGNTIYFGEGSWLTVV.

The DNA of the CDR3 is TGTGCCAGCAGTTCCACCGGGACAACAAAAGAAAAACTGTTTTTT. This translates into CASSSTGTTKEKLFF. The rearrangement uses TRBV6-5 and TRBJ1-4, with D perhaps matching TRBD1 (6 bases). The V end was cut by 4 bases, the J end by 8 bases, with 17 bases between. CDR1 and CDR2 from the germline V gene are MNHEY and SVGAGI. The CDR3 extends over 15 amino acids.

This clone was counted once. This chain uses TRBV13 with TRBJ2-7, with D possibly matching TRBD2 (5 bases). Trimming left V 1 base short and J 4 bases short, with 11 bases between. Germline CDR1 and CDR2: PRHDT and FYEKMQ (reference sequence). The CDR3 is made up of 14 amino acids. The DNA for the CDR3 is TGTGCCAGCAGCTTAGCGGACGGGATTTACGAGCAGTACTTC. Amino acids: CASSLADGIYEQYF. The variable domain in full, with the rest retrieved from reference TRBV13 and TRBJ2-7, is AAGVIQSPRHLIKEKRETATLKCYPIPRHDTVYWYQQGPGQDPQFLISFYEKMQSDKGSIPDRFSAQQFSDYHSELNMSSLELGDSALYFCASSLADGIYEQYFGPGTRLTVT.

This chain joins TRBV28 and TRBJ1-5, with TRBD1 as a possible D gene (6 bases). There are 14 residues in the CDR3. CDR1 and CDR2 from the germline V gene are MDHEN and SYDVKM. Trimming cost V 3 bases and J 4 bases, with 10 bases left between them. The CDR3 nucleotides are TGTGCCAGCAGTTTCTCCAGGGGTAATCAGCCCCAGCATTTT. Translated, it gives CASSFSRGNQPQHF.

This sequence joins TRBV18 and TRBJ1-2; 8 nucleotides line up with TRBD1. V lost 5 bases, J lost 8 bases, and 7 bases stayed unmatched. The CDR3 covers 13 residues. Germline V CDR1 and CDR2: KGHSH, LQKENI. The CDR3 DNA reads TGTGCCAGCTCAATCCAGGGGGCGCACGGCTACACCTTC. Protein product: CASSIQGAHGYTF. The whole variable domain, filled in from reference TRBV18 and TRBJ1-2, reads NAGVMQNPRHLVRRRGQEARLRCSPMKGHSHVYWYRQLPEEGLKFMVYLQKENIIDESGMPKERFSAEFPKEGPSILRIQQVVRGDSAAYFCASSIQGAHGYTFGSGTRLTVV.

This sequence joins TRBV19 and TRBJ2-1, with 8 positions matching TRBD2. With V trimmed by 1 base and J by 6 bases, 8 bases remained unmatched. Per the germline V gene, CDR1 is LNHDA and CDR2 is SQIVND (reference sequence). This CDR3 is 16 amino acids long. The CDR3 protein is CASSIVNRGGRNEQFF. The DNA of the CDR3 is TGTGCCAGTAGTATAGTTAACCGGGGGGGCCGCAATGAGCAGTTCTTC.

The gene calls are TRBV15 and TRBJ2-5, with 11 bases identical to TRBD2. The germline CDR1 and CDR2 sequences are LNHNV and YYDKDF (reference sequence). J gave up 4 bases and V 3 bases, and 7 bases lay outside the gene matches. The CDR3 sequence is 16 residues long. The CDR3 loop is CATSRGLADVRETQYF. CDR3 sequence (DNA): TGTGCCACCAGCAGGGGACTAGCGGACGTCAGAGAGACCCAGTACTTC.

V gene TRBV9 combines with J gene TRBJ1-3; tentative D call: TRBD1 (5 bases). Germline assignment: CDR1 SGDLS and CDR2 YYNGEE. Trimming removed 4 bases at V and 3 bases at J, with 8 bases between. The CDR3 is made up of 13 amino acids. The CDR3 loop reads CASSPGLGNTIYF. The DNA of the CDR3 is TGTGCCAGCAGCCCGGGACTTGGAAACACCATATATTTT.

The chain employs TRBV4-2 and TRBJ2-5; 13 nucleotides match TRBD2. This CDR3 region has 19 residues. The V gene end was trimmed by 1 base and the J gene end by 3 bases; junction bases not matched to a gene: 11. CDR1 and CDR2 (germline): LGHNA, YNFKEQ. This CDR3 reads CASSQATTSGLAGKETQYF. The CDR3 coding sequence is TGTGCCAGCAGCCAAGCCACTACCTCGGGACTAGCGGGGAAAGAGACCCAGTACTTC.

The V call is TRBV7-6, the J call TRBJ1-6; 7 bases fit TRBD1. V gave up 1 base and J gave up 1 base; unmatched junction bases: 10. This CDR3 has 19 amino acids. Germline CDR1 and CDR2: SGHVS and FNYEAQ. The CDR3 DNA reads TGTGCCAGCAGCTTAGGGGGACAGACTCGGGGGTCCTATAATTCACCCCTCCACTTT. Encoded protein: CASSLGGQTRGSYNSPLHF.